This is a list of T cell receptor beta chains from one sample in a study of OX40 agonist ivuxolimab in advanced cancers. Produced via immunoSEQ multiplex PCR; TCRdb's table is partial and in-frame only. The sample holds tens of thousands of clones, around 91% seen once. Sequenced here: CD4+ or CD8+ T cells sorted from blood, sampled in a trial of the OX40 agonist ivuxolimab. The receptors shown here come from an adult with an advanced solid tumor such as melanoma, head and neck, liver or kidney cancer. The conserved cysteine and the conserved F or W are not part of the CDR3 here. Some rows mark clone size as missing; the rest say once, few, many or name a class of expanded clone.

J gene: TRBJ2-1
clone size: .
V gene: TRBV28
CDR3 protein: ASRVSTRTQKYNEQF

J gene: TRBJ2-1
clone size: .
V gene: TRBV19
CDR3 protein: ASSIGQGAVNEQF

J gene: TRBJ1-2
clone size: .
V gene: TRBV30
CDR3 protein: AWSSPETNYGYT

J gene: TRBJ2-1
clone size: .
V gene: TRBV27
CDR3 protein: ASRIGTGGTYEQF

J gene: TRBJ1-4
clone size: .
V gene: TRBV5-5
CDR3 protein: ASETGSTNEKLF

J gene: TRBJ2-7
clone size: .
V gene: TRBV30
CDR3 protein: AWEGDSFSYEQY

J gene: TRBJ2-3
clone size: once
V gene: TRBV4-1
CDR3 protein: ASSQVPSGGTDTQY

J gene: TRBJ2-6
clone size: .
V gene: TRBV10-3
CDR3 protein: ATIPGAGTGFSGANVLT

J gene: TRBJ2-3
clone size: .
V gene: TRBV7-3
CDR3 protein: ASSSPSRRFTQY

J gene: TRBJ1-1
clone size: .
V gene: TRBV19
CDR3 protein: ASSTGTEAF

J gene: TRBJ2-1
clone size: .
V gene: TRBV28
CDR3 protein: ASSLRLNLGFNEQF

J gene: TRBJ1-4
clone size: .
V gene: TRBV30
CDR3 protein: ACDAWSLLVDNEKLF

J gene: TRBJ1-1
clone size: .
V gene: TRBV28
CDR3 protein: ASSPGSEAF

J gene: TRBJ2-1
clone size: .
V gene: TRBV11-2
CDR3 protein: ASSFSGGAVDEQF

J gene: TRBJ1-2
clone size: .
V gene: TRBV5-1
CDR3 protein: ASSLATTGSAGYT

J gene: TRBJ1-2
clone size: .
V gene: TRBV23-1
CDR3 protein: ASSQSRGGDYGYT

J gene: TRBJ2-7
clone size: .
V gene: TRBV5-1
CDR3 protein: ASSLEPEYEQY

J gene: TRBJ2-1
clone size: .
V gene: TRBV7-3
CDR3 protein: ASSLRQGLSNEQF

J gene: TRBJ2-7
clone size: few
V gene: TRBV7-7
CDR3 protein: ASSSETYHEQY

J gene: TRBJ2-1
clone size: .
V gene: TRBV7-9
CDR3 protein: ASDQGTNEQF

J gene: TRBJ2-7
clone size: .
V gene: TRBV19
CDR3 protein: ASSEGNSRYEQY

J gene: TRBJ2-2
clone size: .
V gene: TRBV19
CDR3 protein: ASSTWDRGTGELF

J gene: TRBJ2-7
clone size: .
V gene: TRBV6-5
CDR3 protein: ASSAPGQETYEQY

J gene: TRBJ1-2
clone size: .
V gene: TRBV6-5
CDR3 protein: ASRDSNYGYT

J gene: TRBJ2-1
clone size: .
V gene: TRBV10-1
CDR3 protein: ASGGADNEQF

J gene: TRBJ1-2
clone size: .
V gene: TRBV28
CDR3 protein: ASSLMSLGQGKNYGYT

J gene: TRBJ2-1
clone size: .
V gene: TRBV19
CDR3 protein: ASKELAGGHNEQF

J gene: TRBJ2-3
clone size: .
V gene: TRBV15
CDR3 protein: ATSRVGRPSSTDTQY

J gene: TRBJ1-2
clone size: .
V gene: TRBV7-2
CDR3 protein: ASSPGQGPGYGYT

J gene: TRBJ2-7
clone size: .
V gene: TRBV27
CDR3 protein: ASSLRANGEQY

J gene: TRBJ2-1
clone size: .
V gene: TRBV27
CDR3 protein: ASSPPGTPYNEQF

J gene: TRBJ2-5
clone size: once
V gene: TRBV18
CDR3 protein: ASSPDRGRGETQY

J gene: TRBJ2-7
clone size: .
V gene: TRBV6-1
CDR3 protein: ASSDRVVYEQY

J gene: TRBJ1-6
clone size: .
V gene: TRBV27
CDR3 protein: ASRATDYNSPLH

J gene: TRBJ2-2
clone size: .
V gene: TRBV10-1
CDR3 protein: ASSYRDGELF

J gene: TRBJ1-5
clone size: .
V gene: TRBV19
CDR3 protein: ASSSVLSLNQPQH

J gene: TRBJ2-5
clone size: .
V gene: TRBV14
CDR3 protein: ASSQDLETQY

J gene: TRBJ2-7
clone size: .
V gene: TRBV10-2
CDR3 protein: ASRDTSGRPYEQY

J gene: TRBJ2-2
clone size: .
V gene: TRBV9
CDR3 protein: ASSERGTGPNTGELF

J gene: TRBJ1-2
clone size: .
V gene: TRBV7-8
CDR3 protein: ASSLDRGGTVDGYT

J gene: TRBJ1-5
clone size: .
V gene: TRBV4-1
CDR3 protein: ASSLGASGNQPQH

J gene: TRBJ2-7
clone size: .
V gene: TRBV5-1
CDR3 protein: ASSRSGQRYEQY

J gene: TRBJ2-4
clone size: .
V gene: TRBV27
CDR3 protein: ASSGRAGGVNIQY

J gene: TRBJ1-1
clone size: medium-sized
V gene: TRBV7-9
CDR3 protein: ASRPPWGNTEAF

J gene: TRBJ2-7
clone size: .
V gene: TRBV7-9
CDR3 protein: ASHLPGLDYEQY

J gene: TRBJ1-1
clone size: .
V gene: TRBV27
CDR3 protein: ASSSDRSMNTEAF

J gene: TRBJ2-1
clone size: .
V gene: TRBV30
CDR3 protein: AWSMLPTTYNEQF

J gene: .
clone size: .
V gene: TRBV28
CDR3 protein: ASSYEQY

J gene: TRBJ1-1
clone size: once
V gene: TRBV6-1
CDR3 protein: ASSEERGWSAF

J gene: TRBJ2-7
clone size: once
V gene: TRBV7-9
CDR3 protein: ASRAGSYEQY

J gene: TRBJ1-5
clone size: .
V gene: TRBV6-1
CDR3 protein: ASKGVQPQH

J gene: TRBJ2-7
clone size: .
V gene: TRBV7-9
CDR3 protein: ASSSPTTISYEQY

J gene: TRBJ1-4
clone size: .
V gene: TRBV4-1
CDR3 protein: ASSRGDGNEKLF

J gene: TRBJ2-1
clone size: .
V gene: TRBV9
CDR3 protein: ASSVDSWLAGNEQF

J gene: TRBJ2-5
clone size: .
V gene: TRBV5-6
CDR3 protein: ASSLGTSFGTQY

J gene: TRBJ1-1
clone size: once
V gene: TRBV27
CDR3 protein: ASSLQGNTEAF

J gene: TRBJ1-1
clone size: .
V gene: TRBV6-5
CDR3 protein: ASTYGRGQNTEAF